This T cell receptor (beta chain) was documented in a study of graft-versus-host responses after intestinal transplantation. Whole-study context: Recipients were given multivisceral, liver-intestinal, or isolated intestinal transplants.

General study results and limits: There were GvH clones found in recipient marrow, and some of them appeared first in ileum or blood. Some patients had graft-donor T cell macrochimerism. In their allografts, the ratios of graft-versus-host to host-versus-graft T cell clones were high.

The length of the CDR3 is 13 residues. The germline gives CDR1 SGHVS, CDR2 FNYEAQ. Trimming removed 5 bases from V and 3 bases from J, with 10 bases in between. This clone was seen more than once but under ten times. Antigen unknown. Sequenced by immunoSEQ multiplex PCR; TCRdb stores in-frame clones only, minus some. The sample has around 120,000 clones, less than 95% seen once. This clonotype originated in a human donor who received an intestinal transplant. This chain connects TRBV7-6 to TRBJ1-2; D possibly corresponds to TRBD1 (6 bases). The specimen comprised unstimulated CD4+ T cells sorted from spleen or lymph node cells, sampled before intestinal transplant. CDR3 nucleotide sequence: TGTGCCAGCAGCAGAAACAGGGACTATGGCTACACCTTC. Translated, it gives CASSRNRDYGYTF. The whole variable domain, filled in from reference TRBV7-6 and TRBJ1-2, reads GAGVSQSPRYKVTKRGQDVALRCDPISGHVSLYWYRQALGQGPEFLTYFNYEAQQDKSGLPNDRFSAERPEGSISTLTIQRTEQRDSAMYRCASSRNRDYGYTFGSGTRLTVV.